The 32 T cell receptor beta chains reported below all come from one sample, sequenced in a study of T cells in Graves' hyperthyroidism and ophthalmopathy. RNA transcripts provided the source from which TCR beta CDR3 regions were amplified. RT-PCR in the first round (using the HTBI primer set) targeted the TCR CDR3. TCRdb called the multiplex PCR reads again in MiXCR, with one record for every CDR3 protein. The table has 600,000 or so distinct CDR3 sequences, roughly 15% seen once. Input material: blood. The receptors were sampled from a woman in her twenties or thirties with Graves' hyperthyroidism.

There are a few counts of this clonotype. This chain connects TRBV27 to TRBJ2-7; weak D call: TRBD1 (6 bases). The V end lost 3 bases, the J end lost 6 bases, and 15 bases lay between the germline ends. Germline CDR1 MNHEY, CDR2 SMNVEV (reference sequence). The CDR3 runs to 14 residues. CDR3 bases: TGTGCCAGCAGTTTGGCAGGGGCCTTGAGCGAGCAGTACTTC. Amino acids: CASSLAGALSEQYF.

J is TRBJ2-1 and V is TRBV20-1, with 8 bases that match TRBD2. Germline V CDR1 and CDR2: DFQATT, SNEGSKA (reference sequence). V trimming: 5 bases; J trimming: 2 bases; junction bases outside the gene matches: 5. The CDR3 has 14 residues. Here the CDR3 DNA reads TGCAGTGCTCAGGGTAGCGGGACCTACAATGAGCAGTTCTTC. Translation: CSAQGSGTYNEQFF.

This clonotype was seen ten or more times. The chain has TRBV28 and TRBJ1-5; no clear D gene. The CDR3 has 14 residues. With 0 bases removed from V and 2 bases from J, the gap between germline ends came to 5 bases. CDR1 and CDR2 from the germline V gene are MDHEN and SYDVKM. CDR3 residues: CASSLWQGNQPQHF. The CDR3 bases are TGTGCCAGCAGTTTATGGCAGGGCAATCAGCCCCAGCATTTT.

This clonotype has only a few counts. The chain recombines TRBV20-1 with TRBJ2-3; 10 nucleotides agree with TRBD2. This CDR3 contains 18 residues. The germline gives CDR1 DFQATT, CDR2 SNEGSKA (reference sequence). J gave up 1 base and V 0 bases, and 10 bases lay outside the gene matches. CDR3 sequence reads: CSARDPAGGLTGTDTQYF. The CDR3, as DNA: TGCAGTGCTAGAGATCCAGCGGGAGGGCTCACGGGCACAGATACGCAGTATTTT.

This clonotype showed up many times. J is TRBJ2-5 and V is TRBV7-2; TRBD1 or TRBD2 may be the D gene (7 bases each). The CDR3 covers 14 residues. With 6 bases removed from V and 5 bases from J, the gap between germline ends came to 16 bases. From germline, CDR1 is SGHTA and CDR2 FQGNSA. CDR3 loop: CASSQQGRGETQYF. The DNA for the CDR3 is TGTGCCAGCAGTCAACAGGGGAGGGGGGAGACCCAGTACTTC.

CDR3 sequence: CASSLSGQGAGYGYTF. DNA for the CDR3: TGTGCCAGCAGTTTATCGGGACAGGGGGCCGGCTATGGCTACACCTTC. The V call is TRBV27, the J call TRBJ1-2, with TRBD1 matching over 12 bases. The CDR3 contains 16 residues. From germline, CDR1 is MNHEY and CDR2 SMNVEV (reference sequence). After removal of 0 bases from V and 4 bases from J, the junction contained 3 bases not matched to a gene.

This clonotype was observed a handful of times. The CDR3 DNA reads as TGTGCCAGCAGCCTCGTAAGCTCTGGGGCCAACGTCCTGACTTTC. Translated, it gives CASSLVSSGANVLTF. V is TRBV5-6 and J is TRBJ2-6; D is uncertain. V lost 4 bases and J 0 bases, leaving 8 bases between the germline ends. Germline assignment: CDR1 SGHDT and CDR2 YYEEEE. The length of the CDR3 is 15 residues.

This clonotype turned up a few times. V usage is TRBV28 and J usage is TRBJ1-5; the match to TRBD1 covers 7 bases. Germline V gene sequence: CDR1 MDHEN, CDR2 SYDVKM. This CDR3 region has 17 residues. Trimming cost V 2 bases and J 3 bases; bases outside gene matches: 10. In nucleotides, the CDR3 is TGTGCCAGCAGTTTACGCAACCTCAGGGGGAACAATCAGCCCCAGCATTTT. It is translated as CASSLRNLRGNNQPQHF.

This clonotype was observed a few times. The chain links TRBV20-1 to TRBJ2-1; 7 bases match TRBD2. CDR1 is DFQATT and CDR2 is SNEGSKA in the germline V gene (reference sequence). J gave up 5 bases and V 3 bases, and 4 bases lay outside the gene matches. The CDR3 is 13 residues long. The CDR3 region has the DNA TGCAGTGCTAGCGGGAGGAGAAACAATGAGCAGTTCTTC. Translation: CSASGRRNNEQFF.

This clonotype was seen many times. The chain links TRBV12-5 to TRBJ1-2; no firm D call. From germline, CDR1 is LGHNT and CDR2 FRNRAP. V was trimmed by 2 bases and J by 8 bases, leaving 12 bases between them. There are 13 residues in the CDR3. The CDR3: CASGLMGGSGYTF. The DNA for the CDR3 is TGTGCTAGTGGTTTGATGGGAGGGAGCGGCTACACCTTC.

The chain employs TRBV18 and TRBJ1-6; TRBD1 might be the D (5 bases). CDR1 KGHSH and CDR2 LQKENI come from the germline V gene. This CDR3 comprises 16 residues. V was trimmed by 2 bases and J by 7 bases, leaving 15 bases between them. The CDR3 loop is CASSPAGTSSNSPLHF. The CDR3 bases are TGTGCCAGCTCACCAGCCGGGACTTCTAGCAATTCACCCCTCCACTTT.

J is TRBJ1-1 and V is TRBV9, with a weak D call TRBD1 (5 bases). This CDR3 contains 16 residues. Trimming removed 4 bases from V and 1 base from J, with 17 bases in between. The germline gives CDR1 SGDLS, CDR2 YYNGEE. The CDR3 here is CASSFGTRPSNTEAFF. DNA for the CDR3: TGTGCCAGCAGCTTTGGGACCCGTCCATCGAACACTGAAGCTTTCTTT. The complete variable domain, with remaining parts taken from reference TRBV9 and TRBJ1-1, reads DSGVTQTPKHLITATGQRVTLRCSPRSGDLSVYWYQQSLDQGLQFLIQYYNGEERAKGNILERFSAQQFPDLHSELNLSSLELGDSALYFCASSFGTRPSNTEAFFGQGTRLTVV.

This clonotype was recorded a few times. The CDR3: CASSRGLAEKTGELFF. CDR3 in DNA: TGTGCCAGCAGCCGGGGACTAGCGGAAAAAACCGGGGAGCTGTTTTTT. The V and J genes are TRBV7-9 and TRBJ2-2; 11 bases match TRBD2. The germline V gene has CDR1 SEHNR and CDR2 FQNEAQ (reference sequence). The CDR3 consists of 16 residues. The junction had 7 bases not matched to a gene; V was cut back by 5 bases and J by 5 bases.

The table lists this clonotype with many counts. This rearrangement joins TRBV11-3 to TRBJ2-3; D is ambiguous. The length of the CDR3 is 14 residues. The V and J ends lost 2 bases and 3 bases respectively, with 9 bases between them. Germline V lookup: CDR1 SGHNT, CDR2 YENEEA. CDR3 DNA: TGTGCCAGCAGCTTAAAAAGCAGGACAGATACGCAGTATTTT. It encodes CASSLKSRTDTQYF.

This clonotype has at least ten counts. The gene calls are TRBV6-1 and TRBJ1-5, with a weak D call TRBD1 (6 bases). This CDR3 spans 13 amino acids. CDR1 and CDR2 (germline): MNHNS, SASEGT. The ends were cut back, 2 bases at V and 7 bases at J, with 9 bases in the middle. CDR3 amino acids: CASSEQGNQPQHF. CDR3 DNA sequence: TGTGCCAGCAGTGAACAGGGGAACCAGCCCCAGCATTTT.

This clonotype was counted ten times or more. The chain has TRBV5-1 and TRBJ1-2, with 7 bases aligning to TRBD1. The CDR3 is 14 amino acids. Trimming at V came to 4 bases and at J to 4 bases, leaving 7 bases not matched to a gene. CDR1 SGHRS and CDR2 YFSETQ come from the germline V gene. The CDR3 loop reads CASSPAGQSYGYTF. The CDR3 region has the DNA TGCGCCAGCAGCCCGGCGGGACAGAGCTATGGCTACACCTTC.

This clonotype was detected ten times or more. CDR3 coding DNA: TGTGCCAGCAGCCGGACAGCTGAAGCTTTCTTT. It is translated as CASSRTAEAFF. V is TRBV12-3 or TRBV12-4 and J is TRBJ1-1; weak D call: TRBD1 (6 bases). The CDR3 contains 11 residues. V was pared by 6 bases and J by 6 bases, with 8 bases between.

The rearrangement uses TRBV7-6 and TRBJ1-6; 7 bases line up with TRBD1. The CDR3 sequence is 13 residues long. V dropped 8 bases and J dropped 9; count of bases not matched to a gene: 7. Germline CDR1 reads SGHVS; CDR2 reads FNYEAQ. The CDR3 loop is CASSVGQASPLHF. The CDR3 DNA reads TGTGCCAGCTCGGTAGGACAGGCTTCACCCCTCCACTTT.

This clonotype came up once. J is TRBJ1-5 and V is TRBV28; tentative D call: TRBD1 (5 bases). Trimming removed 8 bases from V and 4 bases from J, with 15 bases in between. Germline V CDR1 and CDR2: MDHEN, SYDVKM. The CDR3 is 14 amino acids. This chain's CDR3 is CASGTGPPNQPQHF. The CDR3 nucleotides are TGTGCCAGCGGGACCGGACCCCCAAATCAGCCCCAGCATTTT. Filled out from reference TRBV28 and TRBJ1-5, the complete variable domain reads DVKVTQSSRYLVKRTGEKVFLECVQDMDHENMFWYRQDPGLGLRLIYFSYDVKMKEKGDIPEGYSVSREKKERFSLILESASTNQTSMYLCASGTGPPNQPQHFGDGTRLSIL.

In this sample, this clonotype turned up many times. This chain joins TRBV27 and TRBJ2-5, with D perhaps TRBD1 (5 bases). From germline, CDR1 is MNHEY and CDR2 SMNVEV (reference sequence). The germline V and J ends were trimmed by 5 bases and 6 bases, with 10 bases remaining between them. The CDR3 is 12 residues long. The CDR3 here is CASSLTGQTQYF. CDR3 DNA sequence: TGTGCCAGCAGTCTCACAGGTCAGACCCAGTACTTC.

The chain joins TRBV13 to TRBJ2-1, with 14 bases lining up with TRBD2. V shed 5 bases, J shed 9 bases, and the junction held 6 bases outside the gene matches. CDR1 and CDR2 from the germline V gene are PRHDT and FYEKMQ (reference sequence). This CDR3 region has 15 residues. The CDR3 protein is CASSPTSGRAAEQFF. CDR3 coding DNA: TGTGCCAGCAGCCCGACTAGCGGGAGGGCCGCTGAGCAGTTCTTC.

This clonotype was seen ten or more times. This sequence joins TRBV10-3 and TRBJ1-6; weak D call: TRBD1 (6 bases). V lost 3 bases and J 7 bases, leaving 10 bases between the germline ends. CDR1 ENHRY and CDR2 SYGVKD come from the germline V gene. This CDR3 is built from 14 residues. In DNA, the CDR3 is TGTGCCATCAGTGACAGGGGACAAAATTCACCCCTCCACTTT. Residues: CAISDRGQNSPLHF.

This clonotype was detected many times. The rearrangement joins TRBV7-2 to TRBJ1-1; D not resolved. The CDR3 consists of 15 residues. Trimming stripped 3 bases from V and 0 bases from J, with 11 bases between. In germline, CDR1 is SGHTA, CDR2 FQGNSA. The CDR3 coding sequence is TGTGCCAGCAGCTTGGGCCCAACCATGAACACTGAAGCTTTCTTT. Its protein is CASSLGPTMNTEAFF.

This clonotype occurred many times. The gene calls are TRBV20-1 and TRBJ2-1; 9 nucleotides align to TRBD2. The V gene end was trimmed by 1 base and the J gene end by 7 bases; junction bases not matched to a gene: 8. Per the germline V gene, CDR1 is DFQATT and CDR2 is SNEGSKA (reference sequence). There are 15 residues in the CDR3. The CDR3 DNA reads TGCAGTGCTAGAGTGGCTAGCGGGAATCTAAATGAGCAGTTCTTC. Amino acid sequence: CSARVASGNLNEQFF.

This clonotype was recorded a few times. This CDR3 is CAWGGTANYGYTF. The DNA of the CDR3 is TGTGCCTGGGGCGGGACGGCTAACTATGGCTACACCTTC. The rearrangement links TRBV30 to TRBJ1-2; possibly TRBD1 for D (5 bases). The CDR3 extends over 13 amino acids. V lost 5 bases, J lost 0 bases, and 10 bases lay in between. The germline V gene encodes CDR1 GTSNPN and CDR2 SVGIG (reference sequence).

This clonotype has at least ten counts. CDR3 coding DNA: TGTGCCAGCAGTGAAAGGGGGCAGGGAGAAAAACTGTTTTTT. This sequence encodes CASSERGQGEKLFF. The genes are TRBV2 and TRBJ1-4, with 7 nucleotides matching TRBD1. The CDR3 is made up of 14 amino acids. Germline CDR1 is SNHLY and CDR2 is FYNNEI. Trimming removed 2 bases from V and 8 bases from J; junction bases left unmatched: 5.

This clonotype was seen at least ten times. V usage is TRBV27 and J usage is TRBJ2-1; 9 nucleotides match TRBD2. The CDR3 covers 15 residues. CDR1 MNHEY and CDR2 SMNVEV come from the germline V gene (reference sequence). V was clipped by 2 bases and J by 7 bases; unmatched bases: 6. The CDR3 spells CASSLRAGGRNEQFF. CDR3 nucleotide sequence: TGTGCCAGCAGTTTAAGGGCGGGAGGGCGGAATGAGCAGTTCTTC.

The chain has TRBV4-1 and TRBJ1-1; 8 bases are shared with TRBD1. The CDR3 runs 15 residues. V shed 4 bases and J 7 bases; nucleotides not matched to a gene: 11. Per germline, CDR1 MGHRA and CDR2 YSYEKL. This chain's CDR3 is CASSPSTTGADEAFF. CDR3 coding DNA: TGCGCCAGCAGCCCATCCACGACAGGGGCGGATGAAGCTTTCTTT.

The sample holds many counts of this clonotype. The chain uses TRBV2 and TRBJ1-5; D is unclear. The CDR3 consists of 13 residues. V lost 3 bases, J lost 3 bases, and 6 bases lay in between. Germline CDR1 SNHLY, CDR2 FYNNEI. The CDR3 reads CASSEKFNQPQHF. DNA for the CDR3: TGTGCCAGCAGTGAGAAGTTCAATCAGCCCCAGCATTTT.

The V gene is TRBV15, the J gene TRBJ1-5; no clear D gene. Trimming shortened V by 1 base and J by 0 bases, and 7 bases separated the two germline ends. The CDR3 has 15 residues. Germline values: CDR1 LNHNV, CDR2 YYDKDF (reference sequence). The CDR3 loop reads CATSRGIVSNQPQHF. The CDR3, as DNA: TGTGCCACCAGCAGAGGGATCGTTAGCAATCAGCCCCAGCATTTT.

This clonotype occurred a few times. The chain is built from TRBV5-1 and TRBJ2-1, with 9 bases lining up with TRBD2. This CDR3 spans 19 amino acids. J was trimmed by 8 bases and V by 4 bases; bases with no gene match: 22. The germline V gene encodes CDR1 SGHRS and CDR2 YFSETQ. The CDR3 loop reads CASSQDLVGGSSGSYEQFF. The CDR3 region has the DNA TGCGCCAGCAGCCAAGATCTTGTGGGGGGTAGTAGCGGGAGCTATGAGCAGTTCTTC.

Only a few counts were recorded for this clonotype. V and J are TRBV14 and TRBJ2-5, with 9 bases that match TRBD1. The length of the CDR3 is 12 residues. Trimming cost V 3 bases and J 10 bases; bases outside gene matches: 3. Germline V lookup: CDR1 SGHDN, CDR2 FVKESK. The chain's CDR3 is CASSHEGQGQYF. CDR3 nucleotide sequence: TGTGCCAGCAGCCATGAGGGACAGGGCCAGTACTTC.